The next 20 T cell receptor beta chains were all read from a single sample in a study of T cells in Graves' hyperthyroidism and ophthalmopathy. Amplification of TCR beta CDR3 regions was performed using RNA transcripts as template. The TCR CDR3 first-round RT-PCR relied on the HTBI primer set. Each CDR3 protein is one row after TCRdb ran MiXCR on the multiplex PCR reads. The data hold over 500,000 distinct CDR3 sequences, with 40% to 50% observed a single time. Sequenced input: peripheral blood or thyroid tissue (not recorded which). The receptor set was obtained from an adult woman with Graves' disease, either hyperthyroidism or ophthalmopathy (not recorded which).

This clonotype has a handful of counts. The chain links TRBV10-3 to TRBJ2-7; TRBD2 agrees at 10 bases. V shed 6 bases and J 2 bases; nucleotides not matched to a gene: 4. The CDR3 runs 14 residues. From germline, CDR1 is ENHRY and CDR2 SYGVKD. CDR3 residues: CAIRPGLATYEQYF. As DNA, the CDR3 is TGTGCCATCAGACCGGGACTAGCGACCTACGAGCAGTACTTC.

This clonotype was observed a few times. The V call is TRBV10-3, the J call TRBJ2-7; D perhaps matches TRBD2 (6 bases). There are 11 residues in the CDR3. Germline V gene data show CDR1 as ENHRY and CDR2 as SYGVKD. With 6 bases removed from V and 7 bases from J, the gap between germline ends came to 10 bases. CDR3 DNA: TGTGCCATCAGCGTCAGCGGGGAGCAGTACTTC. Encoded protein: CAISVSGEQYF.

This clonotype was observed at least ten times. The chain has TRBV29-1 and TRBJ1-2; tentatively, D is TRBD1 (5 bases). Germline CDR1 and CDR2: SQVTM and ANQGSEA. The CDR3 covers 13 residues. Between the trimmed V and J ends, which lost 5 bases and 8 bases, there was a span of 18 bases. The CDR3, as DNA: TGCAGCGTTATGGAGGACTTGACAGCCGGCTACACCTTC. It codes for CSVMEDLTAGYTF. The variable domain in full, completed from reference TRBV29-1 and TRBJ1-2, reads SAVISQKPSRDICQRGTSLTIQCQVDSQVTMMFWYRQQPGQSLTLIATANQGSEATYESGFVIDKFPISRPNLTFSTLTVSNMSPEDSSIYLCSVMEDLTAGYTFGSGTRLTVV.

The rearrangement joins TRBV10-3 to TRBJ1-2; the match to TRBD1 covers 7 bases. The CDR3 has 16 amino acids. CDR1 ENHRY and CDR2 SYGVKD come from the germline V gene. V lost 0 bases to trimming and J lost 5 bases; unmatched junction nucleotides: 9. The CDR3 loop reads CAISESRGGRQYGYTF. The CDR3, as DNA: TGTGCCATCAGTGAGTCAAGAGGGGGCCGCCAATATGGCTACACCTTC.

This clonotype has just a few counts. A much larger clone is a single base away; this may be a read error. The CDR3 DNA sequence: TGCAGCGTTGATAGGGGCTACACCTTC. This codes for CSVDRGYTF. V gene TRBV29-1 combines with J gene TRBJ1-2; D is unclear. The CDR3 extends over 9 amino acids. Germline V CDR1 and CDR2: SQVTM, ANQGSEA. Trimming shortened V by 3 bases and J by 8 bases, and 4 bases separated the two germline ends.

The chain combines TRBV25-1 with TRBJ2-5, with unresolved D. V dropped 4 bases and J dropped 2 bases, with 11 bases sitting between them. Germline V gives CDR1 MGHDK, CDR2 SYGVNS. The CDR3 is made up of 14 amino acids. CDR3 DNA sequence: TGTGCCAGCAGTGCTAGTCGGTTACAAGAGACCCAGTACTTC. It is translated as CASSASRLQETQYF.

The chain combines TRBV10-3 with TRBJ2-7; D call uncertain. CDR3 length: 12 amino acids. Germline V CDR1 and CDR2: ENHRY, SYGVKD. Deletions cut 6 bases from V and 4 bases from J, with 10 bases between. CDR3 coding DNA: TGTGCCATCAGAGATGGGGAATACGAGCAGTACTTC. This gives the protein CAIRDGEYEQYF.

This clonotype was observed at least ten times. The rearrangement links TRBV9 to TRBJ1-2; no reliable D call. This CDR3 is 13 amino acids long. Per germline, CDR1 SGDLS and CDR2 YYNGEE. With 2 bases removed from V and 2 bases from J, the gap between germline ends came to 7 bases. The CDR3 DNA follows: TGTGCCAGCAGCGTGAGGAGCAACTATGGCTACACCTTC. As protein: CASSVRSNYGYTF.

At least ten counts were recorded for this clonotype. The chain has TRBV19 and TRBJ1-2; TRBD1 agrees at 8 bases. Losses at the gene ends were 3 bases for V and 4 bases for J; bases not matched to a gene: 10. The CDR3 spans 16 residues. In germline, CDR1 is LNHDA, CDR2 SQIVND (reference sequence). The CDR3 region is CASSIRGDRNLYGYTF. Written as DNA, the CDR3 is TGTGCCAGTAGTATTCGGGGGGACAGGAACCTCTATGGCTACACCTTC.

The chain couples TRBV20-1 to TRBJ2-5, with TRBD1 as a possible D gene (6 bases). The CDR3 has 11 amino acids. Germline V lookup: CDR1 DFQATT, CDR2 SNEGSKA (reference sequence). V lost 1 base to trimming and J lost 6 bases, with 6 bases between them. The CDR3 protein is CSARGGQTQYF. As DNA, the CDR3 is TGCAGTGCTAGAGGGGGGCAGACCCAGTACTTC.

The chain couples TRBV7-9 to TRBJ2-7; TRBD2 aligns across 11 bases. The CDR3 totals 17 residues. The germline gives CDR1 SEHNR, CDR2 FQNEAQ (reference sequence). J gave up 7 bases and V 5 bases, and 16 bases lay outside the gene matches. CDR3 in DNA: TGTGCCAGCAGCCCCCGAGTAGCGGGAGGGCGTAGCAATGAGCAGTACTTC. Its translation is CASSPRVAGGRSNEQYF.

The gene calls are TRBV28 and TRBJ1-2, with a tentative D call TRBD1 (5 bases). CDR3 length: 13 residues. Per germline, CDR1 MDHEN and CDR2 SYDVKM. V lost 8 bases to trimming and J lost 0 bases, with 10 bases between them. The DNA of the CDR3 is TGTGCCAGCGTCGACAGCGCTAACTATGGCTACACCTTC. This encodes CASVDSANYGYTF.

This clonotype has just a few counts. This chain links TRBV7-2 with TRBJ2-7; 13 bases fit TRBD2. CDR3 length equals 15 residues. V trimming: 5 bases; J trimming: 5 bases; junction bases outside the gene matches: 6. Germline CDR1 reads SGHTA; CDR2 reads FQGNSA. The CDR3 loop is CASSPRLAGGHEQYF. The CDR3 DNA sequence: TGTGCCAGCAGCCCGCGACTAGCGGGAGGCCACGAGCAGTACTTC.

The V gene is TRBV2, the J gene TRBJ2-7, with TRBD2 identical over 9 bases. The CDR3 has 14 amino acids. Germline V CDR1 and CDR2: SNHLY, FYNNEI. Unmatched junction bases numbered 9, after V lost 10 bases and J lost 2 bases. The CDR3 is CAIVAGERTYEQYF. CDR3 bases: TGTGCCATCGTAGCGGGAGAGAGAACCTACGAGCAGTACTTC.

This chain connects TRBV7-9 to TRBJ2-5; the D gene is possibly TRBD2 (6 bases). The ends were cut back, 4 bases at V and 3 bases at J, with 12 bases in the middle. The CDR3 runs to 14 residues. The germline CDR1 and CDR2 sequences are SEHNR and FQNEAQ (reference sequence). CDR3 in amino acids: CASSSSAGKETQYF. In DNA, the CDR3 is TGTGCCAGCAGCTCCTCGGCGGGAAAAGAGACCCAGTACTTC.

The V and J genes are TRBV7-2 and TRBJ1-5; 9 bases match TRBD1. Germline CDR1 reads SGHTA; CDR2 reads FQGNSA. Trimming removed 9 bases from V and 7 bases from J; junction bases left unmatched: 10. This CDR3 has 14 amino acids. The CDR3 DNA follows: TGTGCCAGTAGAAACCGGGACAGGGCCCAGCCCCAGCATTTT. Protein sequence: CASRNRDRAQPQHF.

The rearrangement uses TRBV10-3 and TRBJ1-2; D ambiguous. Germline CDR1 reads ENHRY; CDR2 reads SYGVKD. The CDR3 runs 13 residues. Trimming took off 8 bases at V and 0 bases at J, with 10 bases between the two ends. CDR3: CAICSGANYGYTF. DNA for the CDR3: TGTGCCATCTGTAGCGGCGCTAACTATGGCTACACCTTC.

The chain uses TRBV11-2 and TRBJ2-5, with TRBD2 matching over 9 bases. Gene TRBJ2-4 matches the end of the DNA better, so the J call may be wrong. CDR1 SGHAT and CDR2 FQNNGV come from the germline V gene. The length of the CDR3 is 15 residues. CDR3 nucleotide sequence: TGTGCCAGCAGCTCGCCCATGCGGGAGGGAGACATTCAGTACTTC. Its translation is CASSSPMREGDIQYF.

The chain combines TRBV2 with TRBJ1-2, with TRBD1 matching 11 bases. The CDR3 contains 15 residues. Trimming removed 6 bases from V and 3 bases from J; junction bases left unmatched: 6. CDR1 is SNHLY, CDR2 FYNNEI, per germline. CDR3 region: CASRRDRGRYYGYTF. The CDR3 nucleotides read TGTGCCAGCAGACGGGACAGGGGGAGATACTATGGCTACACCTTC.

As concerns this clonotype: At one end the junction does not follow the germline gene, possibly because of a read error. V and J are TRBV7-8 and TRBJ2-7, with D tentatively TRBD2 (5 bases). This CDR3 comprises 13 residues. The germline V gene has CDR1 SGHVS and CDR2 FQNEAQ. The CDR3 loop is CASSQVGDYEQYF. DNA of the CDR3: TGCGCCAGCAGCCAAGTCGGGGACTACGAGCAGTACTTC.